The clone carrying this T cell receptor beta chain was found once. The antigen remains unidentified. Using a J-beta primer mix together with a sample-barcoded 5' primer, a second PCR was run for roughly 7 to 11 cycles. TCRdb processed the 5' RACE reads anew with MiXCR; each CDR3 protein has one entry. The table includes roughly 800,000 distinct CDR3 sequences, about 62% detected once. V shed 1 base and J 4 bases; nucleotides not matched to a gene: 5. The germline gives CDR1 LNHNV, CDR2 YYDKDF (reference sequence). The CDR3 is 15 amino acids. The data are from a study of blood T cells in healthy people across ages. Points from the study as a whole: Naive T cell percentage strongly correlated with TCR beta diversity.

The chain couples TRBV15 to TRBJ2-3, with 7 bases that match TRBD2. The origin of this receptor is a man aged 25 to 45 in good health. Sequencing input: blood. The CDR3 is CATSRVRTSADTQYF. The CDR3 nucleotides read TGTGCCACCAGCAGAGTCCGGACTAGTGCAGATACGCAGTATTTT.